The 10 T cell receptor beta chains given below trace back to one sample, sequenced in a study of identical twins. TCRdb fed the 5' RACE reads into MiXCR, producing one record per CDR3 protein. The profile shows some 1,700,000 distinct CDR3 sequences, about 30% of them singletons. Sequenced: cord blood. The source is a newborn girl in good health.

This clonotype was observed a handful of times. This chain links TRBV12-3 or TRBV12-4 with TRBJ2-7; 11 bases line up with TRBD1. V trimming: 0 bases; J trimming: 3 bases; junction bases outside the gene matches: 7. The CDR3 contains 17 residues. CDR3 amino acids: CASSLALGTGGYYEQYF. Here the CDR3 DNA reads TGTGCCAGCAGTTTAGCGTTGGGGACAGGGGGTTACTACGAGCAGTACTTC.

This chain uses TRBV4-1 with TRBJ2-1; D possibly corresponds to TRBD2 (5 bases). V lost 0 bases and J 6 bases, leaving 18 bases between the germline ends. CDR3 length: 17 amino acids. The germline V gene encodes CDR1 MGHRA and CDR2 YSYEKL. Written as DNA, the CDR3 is TGCGCCAGCAGCCAAGATTGGCCAGCACCTAGCCTCAATGAGCAGTTCTTC. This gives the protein CASSQDWPAPSLNEQFF.

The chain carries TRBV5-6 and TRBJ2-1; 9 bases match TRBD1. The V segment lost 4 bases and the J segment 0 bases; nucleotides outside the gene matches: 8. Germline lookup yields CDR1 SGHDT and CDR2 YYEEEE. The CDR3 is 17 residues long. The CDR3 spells CASSTDRGTSSYNEQFF. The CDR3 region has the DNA TGTGCCAGCAGCACGGACAGGGGCACGAGCTCCTACAATGAGCAGTTCTTC.

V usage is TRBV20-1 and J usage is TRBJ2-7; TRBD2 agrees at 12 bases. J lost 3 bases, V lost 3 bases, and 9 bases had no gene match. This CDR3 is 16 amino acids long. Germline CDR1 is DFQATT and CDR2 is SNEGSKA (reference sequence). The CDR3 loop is CSASLAGGGKSYEQYF. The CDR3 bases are TGCAGTGCTAGCCTAGCGGGAGGGGGCAAAAGCTACGAGCAGTACTTC.

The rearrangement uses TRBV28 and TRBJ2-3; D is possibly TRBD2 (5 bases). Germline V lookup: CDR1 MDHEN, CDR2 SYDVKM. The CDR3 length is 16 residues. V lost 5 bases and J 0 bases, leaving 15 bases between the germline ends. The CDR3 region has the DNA TGTGCCAGCAGTCCCACCGCGGGCCCTAGCACAGATACGCAGTATTTT. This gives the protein CASSPTAGPSTDTQYF.

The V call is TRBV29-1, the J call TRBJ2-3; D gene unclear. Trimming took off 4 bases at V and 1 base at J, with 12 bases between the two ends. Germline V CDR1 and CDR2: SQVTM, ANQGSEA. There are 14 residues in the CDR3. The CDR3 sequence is CSVVAWSGTDTQYF. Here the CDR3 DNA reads TGCAGCGTTGTAGCCTGGTCTGGCACAGATACGCAGTATTTT.

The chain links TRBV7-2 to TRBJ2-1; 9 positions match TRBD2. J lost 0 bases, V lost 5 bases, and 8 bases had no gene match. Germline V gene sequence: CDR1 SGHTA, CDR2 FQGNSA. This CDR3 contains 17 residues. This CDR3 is CASSKRTSAHSYNEQFF. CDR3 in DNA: TGTGCCAGCAGCAAACGGACTAGCGCCCACTCCTACAATGAGCAGTTCTTC.

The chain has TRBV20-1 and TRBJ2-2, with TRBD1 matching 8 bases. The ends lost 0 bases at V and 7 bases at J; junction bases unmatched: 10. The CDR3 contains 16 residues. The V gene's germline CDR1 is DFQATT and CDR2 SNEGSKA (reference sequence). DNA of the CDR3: TGCAGTGCTAGAGATCTGGCAGGGGGCTTGGACGGGGAGCTGTTTTTT. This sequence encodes CSARDLAGGLDGELFF.

Here the CDR3 reads CASSLHPGLAVEQFF. The CDR3 DNA reads as TGTGCCAGCAGCTTACATCCGGGACTAGCAGTTGAGCAGTTCTTC. This chain uses TRBV7-2 with TRBJ2-1; 9 nucleotides align to TRBD2. With V trimmed by 2 bases and J by 9 bases, 8 bases remained unmatched. This CDR3 has 15 residues. CDR1 is SGHTA and CDR2 is FQGNSA in the germline V gene.

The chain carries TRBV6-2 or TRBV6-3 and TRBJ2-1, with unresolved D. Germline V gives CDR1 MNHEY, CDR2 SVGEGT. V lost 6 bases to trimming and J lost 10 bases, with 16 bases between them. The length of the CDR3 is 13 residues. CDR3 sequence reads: CASRYPASAEQFF. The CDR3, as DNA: TGTGCCAGCAGGTACCCTGCCTCCGCCGAGCAGTTCTTC.